This TCR beta chain was captured by sequencing in a study of graft-versus-host responses after intestinal transplantation. Clones were sequenced by immunoSEQ multiplex PCR, and TCRdb holds only the in-frame ones, with some missing. Among tens of thousands of clones listed, 75% to 95% were seen once. Notes on this clone: The antigen remains unidentified.

The CDR3 contains 14 residues. Germline CDR1 is MDHEN and CDR2 is SYDVKM. Trimming removed 2 bases from V and 0 bases from J, with 7 bases in between. Sample: unstimulated CD8+ T cells sorted from spleen or lymph node cells, taken before transplant. This TCR came from a human donor who was the organ donor for an intestinal transplant. This chain links TRBV28 with TRBJ2-5; D gene unclear. As DNA, the CDR3 is TGTGCCAGCAGTTTAAGCGTGAACCAAGAGACCCAGTACTTC. Translated: CASSLSVNQETQYF. Drawing the rest from reference TRBV28 and TRBJ2-5, the complete variable domain is DVKVTQSSRYLVKRTGEKVFLECVQDMDHENMFWYRQDPGLGLRLIYFSYDVKMKEKGDIPEGYSVSREKKERFSLILESASTNQTSMYLCASSLSVNQETQYFGPGTRLLVL.